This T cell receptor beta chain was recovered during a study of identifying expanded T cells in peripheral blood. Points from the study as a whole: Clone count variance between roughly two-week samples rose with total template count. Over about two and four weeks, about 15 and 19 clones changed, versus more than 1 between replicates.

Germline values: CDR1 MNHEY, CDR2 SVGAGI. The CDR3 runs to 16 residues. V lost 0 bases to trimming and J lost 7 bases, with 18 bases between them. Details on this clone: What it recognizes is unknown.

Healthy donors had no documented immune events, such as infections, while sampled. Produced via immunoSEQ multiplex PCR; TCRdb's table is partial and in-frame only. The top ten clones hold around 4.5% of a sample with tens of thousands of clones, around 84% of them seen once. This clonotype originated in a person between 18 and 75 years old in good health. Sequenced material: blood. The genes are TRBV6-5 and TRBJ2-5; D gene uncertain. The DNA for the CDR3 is TGTGCCAGCAGTTACTCTTCTAGGATAACCGCTCGGACCCAGTACTTC. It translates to CASSYSSRITARTQYF.